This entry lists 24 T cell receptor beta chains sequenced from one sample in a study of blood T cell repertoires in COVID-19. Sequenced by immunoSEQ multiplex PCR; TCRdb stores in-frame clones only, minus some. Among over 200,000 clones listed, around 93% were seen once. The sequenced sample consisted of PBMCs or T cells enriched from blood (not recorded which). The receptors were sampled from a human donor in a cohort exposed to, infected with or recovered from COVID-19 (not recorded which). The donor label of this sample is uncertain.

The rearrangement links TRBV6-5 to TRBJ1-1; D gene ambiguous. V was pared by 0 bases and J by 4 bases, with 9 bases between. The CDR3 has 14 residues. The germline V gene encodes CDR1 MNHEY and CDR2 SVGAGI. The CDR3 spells CASSYSYQVTEAFF. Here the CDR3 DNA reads TGTGCCAGCAGTTACTCGTACCAGGTCACTGAAGCTTTCTTT.

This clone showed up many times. CDR3 sequence: CASSLDIGSSYNSPLHF. DNA for the CDR3: TGTGCCAGCAGCTTAGATATAGGGAGCTCCTATAATTCACCCCTCCACTTT. The chain uses TRBV7-6 and TRBJ1-6; D uncertain. The CDR3 totals 17 residues. Germline lookup yields CDR1 SGHVS and CDR2 FNYEAQ. Trimming removed 1 base at V and 0 bases at J, with 10 bases between.

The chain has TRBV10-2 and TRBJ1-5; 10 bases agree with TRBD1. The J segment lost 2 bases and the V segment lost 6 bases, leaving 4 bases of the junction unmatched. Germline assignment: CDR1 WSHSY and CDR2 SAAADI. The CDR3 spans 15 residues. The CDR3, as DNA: TGCGCCAGCAGGGGGACAGGGGCGGGCAATCAGCCCCAGCATTTT. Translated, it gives CASRGTGAGNQPQHF.

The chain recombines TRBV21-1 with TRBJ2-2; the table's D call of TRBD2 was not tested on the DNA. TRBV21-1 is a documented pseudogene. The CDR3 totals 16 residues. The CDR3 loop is CASSKETGGITGELFF. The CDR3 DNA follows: TGTGCCAGCAGCAAAGAAACGGGGGGGATCACCGGGGAGCTGTTTTTT.

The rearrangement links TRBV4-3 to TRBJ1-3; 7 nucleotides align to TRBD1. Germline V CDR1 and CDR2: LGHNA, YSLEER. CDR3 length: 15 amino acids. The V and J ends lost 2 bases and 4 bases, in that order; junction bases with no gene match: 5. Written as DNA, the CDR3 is TGCGCCAGCAGCCAATACAGGGGTGCCGGAAACACCATATATTTT. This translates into CASSQYRGAGNTIYF.

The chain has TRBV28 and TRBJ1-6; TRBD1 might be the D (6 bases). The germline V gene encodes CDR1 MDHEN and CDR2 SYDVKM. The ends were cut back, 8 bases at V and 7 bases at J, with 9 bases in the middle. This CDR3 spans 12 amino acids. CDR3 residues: CASGQGNSPLHF. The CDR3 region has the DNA TGTGCCAGCGGTCAGGGGAATTCACCCCTCCACTTT.

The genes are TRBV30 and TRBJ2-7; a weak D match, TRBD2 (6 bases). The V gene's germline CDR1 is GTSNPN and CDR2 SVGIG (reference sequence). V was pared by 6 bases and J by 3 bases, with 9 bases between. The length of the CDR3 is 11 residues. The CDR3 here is CACTGGYEQYF. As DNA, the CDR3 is TGTGCCTGTACCGGGGGCTACGAGCAGTACTTC. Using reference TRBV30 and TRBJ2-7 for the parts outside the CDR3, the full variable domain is SQTIHQWPATLVQPVGSPLSLECTVEGTSNPNLYWYRQAAGRGLQLLFYSVGIGQISSEVPQNLSASRPQDRQFILSSKKLLLSDSGFYLCACTGGYEQYFGPGTRLTVT.

As DNA, the CDR3 is TGTGCCAGCCTCCGGACAGGAGATGTGAACACTGAAGCTTTCTTT. This translates into CASLRTGDVNTEAFF. The V call is TRBV14, the J call TRBJ1-1; TRBD1 aligns across 7 bases. CDR1 is SGHDN, CDR2 FVKESK, per germline. The CDR3 sequence is 15 residues long. The V and J ends lost 8 bases and 0 bases, in that order; junction bases with no gene match: 9.

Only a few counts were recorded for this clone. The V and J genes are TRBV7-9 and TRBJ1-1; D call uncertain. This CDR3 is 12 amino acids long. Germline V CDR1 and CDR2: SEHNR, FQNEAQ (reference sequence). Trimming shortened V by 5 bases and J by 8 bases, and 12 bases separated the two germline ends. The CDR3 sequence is CASSGGRREAFF. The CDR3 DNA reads TGTGCCAGCAGCGGAGGGCGGAGAGAAGCTTTCTTT.

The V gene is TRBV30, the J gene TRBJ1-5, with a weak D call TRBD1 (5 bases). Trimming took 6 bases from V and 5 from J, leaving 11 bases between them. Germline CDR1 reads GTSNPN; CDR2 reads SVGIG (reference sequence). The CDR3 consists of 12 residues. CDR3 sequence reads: CACDSTDQPQHF. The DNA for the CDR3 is TGTGCCTGCGACAGTACCGATCAGCCCCAGCATTTT.

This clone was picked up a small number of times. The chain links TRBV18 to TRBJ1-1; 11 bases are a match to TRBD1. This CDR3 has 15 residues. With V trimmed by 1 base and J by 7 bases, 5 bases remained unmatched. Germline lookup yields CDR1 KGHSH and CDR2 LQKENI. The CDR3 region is CASSPLGQGGNEAFF. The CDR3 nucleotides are TGTGCCAGCTCACCACTGGGACAGGGGGGAAATGAAGCTTTCTTT.

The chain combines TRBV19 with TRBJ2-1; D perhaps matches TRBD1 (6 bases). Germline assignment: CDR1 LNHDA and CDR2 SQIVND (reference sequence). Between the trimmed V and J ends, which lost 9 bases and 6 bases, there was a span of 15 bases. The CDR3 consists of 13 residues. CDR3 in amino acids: CASRNRDGNEQFF. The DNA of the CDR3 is TGTGCCAGCCGAAACAGGGACGGCAATGAGCAGTTCTTC.

The CDR3 DNA reads as TGCGCCAGCAGCCAAAGTAGGGGGGGCGGTCAGCCCCAGCATTTT. Amino acid sequence: CASSQSRGGGQPQHF. The chain combines TRBV4-1 with TRBJ1-5, with D possibly TRBD1 on 6 matching bases. V shed 2 bases and J shed 6 bases, with 14 bases lying between them. The length of the CDR3 is 15 residues. CDR1 and CDR2 (germline): MGHRA, YSYEKL.

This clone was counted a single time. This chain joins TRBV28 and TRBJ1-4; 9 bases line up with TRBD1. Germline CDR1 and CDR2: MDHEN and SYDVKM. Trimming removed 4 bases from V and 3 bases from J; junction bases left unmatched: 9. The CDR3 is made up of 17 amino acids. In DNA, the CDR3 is TGTGCCAGCAGTTCGGTGTCTCACAGGGGGCCTAATGAAAAACTGTTTTTT. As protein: CASSSVSHRGPNEKLFF.

This chain's CDR3 is CASETGDYTDTQYF. In DNA, the CDR3 is TGTGCCAGCGAGACAGGGGACTACACAGATACGCAGTATTTT. The chain recombines TRBV5-6 with TRBJ2-3; a weak D match, TRBD1 (8 bases). V dropped 7 bases and J dropped 2 bases, with 14 bases sitting between them. CDR3 length: 14 amino acids. Germline CDR1 SGHDT, CDR2 YYEEEE.

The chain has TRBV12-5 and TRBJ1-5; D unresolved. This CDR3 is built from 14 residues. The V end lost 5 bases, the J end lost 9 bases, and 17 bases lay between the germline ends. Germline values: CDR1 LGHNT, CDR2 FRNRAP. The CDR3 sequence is CASGPGLLRGPQHF. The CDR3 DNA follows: TGTGCTAGTGGTCCCGGACTCCTTAGAGGGCCCCAGCATTTT.

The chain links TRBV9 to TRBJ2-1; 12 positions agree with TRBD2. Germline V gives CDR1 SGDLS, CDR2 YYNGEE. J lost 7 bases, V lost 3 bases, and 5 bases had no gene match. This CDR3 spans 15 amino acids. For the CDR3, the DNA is TGTGCCAGCAGCGCCACTAGCGGGGGGAATAATGAGCAGTTCTTC. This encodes CASSATSGGNNEQFF.

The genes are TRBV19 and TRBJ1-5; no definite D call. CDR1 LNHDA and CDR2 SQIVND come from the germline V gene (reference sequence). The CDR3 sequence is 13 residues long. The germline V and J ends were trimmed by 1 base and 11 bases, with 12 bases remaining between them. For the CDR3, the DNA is TGTGCCAGTAGTATAGCGGGGTCCGGGTCCCAGCATTTT. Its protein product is CASSIAGSGSQHF.

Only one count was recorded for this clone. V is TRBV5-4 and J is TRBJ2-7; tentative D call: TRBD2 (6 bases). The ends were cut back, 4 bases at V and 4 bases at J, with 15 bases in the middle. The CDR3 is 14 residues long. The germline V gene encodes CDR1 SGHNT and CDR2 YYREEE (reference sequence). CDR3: CASSLPGREYEQYF. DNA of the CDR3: TGTGCCAGCAGCCTACCCGGACGGGAGTACGAGCAGTACTTC.

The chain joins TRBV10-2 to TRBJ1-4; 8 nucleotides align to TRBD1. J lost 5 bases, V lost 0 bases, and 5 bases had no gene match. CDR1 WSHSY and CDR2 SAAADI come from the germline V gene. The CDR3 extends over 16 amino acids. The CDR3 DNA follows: TGCGCCAGCAGTGAGTCTTCCGCAGGGGGCAATGAAAAACTGTTTTTT. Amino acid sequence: CASSESSAGGNEKLFF.

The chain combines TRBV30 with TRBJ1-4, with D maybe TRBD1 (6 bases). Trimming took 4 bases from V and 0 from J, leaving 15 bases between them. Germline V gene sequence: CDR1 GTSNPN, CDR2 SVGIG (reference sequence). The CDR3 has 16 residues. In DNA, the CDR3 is TGTGCCTGGAATCAGGGGTTGGTGGCAACTAATGAAAAACTGTTTTTT. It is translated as CAWNQGLVATNEKLFF.

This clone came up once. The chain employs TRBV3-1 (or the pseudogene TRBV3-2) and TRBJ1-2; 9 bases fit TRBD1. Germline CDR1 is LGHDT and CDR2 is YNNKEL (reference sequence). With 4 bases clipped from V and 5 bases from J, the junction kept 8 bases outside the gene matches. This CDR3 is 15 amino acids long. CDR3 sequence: CASSPNRGRGYGYTF. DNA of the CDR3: TGTGCCAGCAGCCCAAACAGGGGGCGCGGATATGGCTACACCTTC.

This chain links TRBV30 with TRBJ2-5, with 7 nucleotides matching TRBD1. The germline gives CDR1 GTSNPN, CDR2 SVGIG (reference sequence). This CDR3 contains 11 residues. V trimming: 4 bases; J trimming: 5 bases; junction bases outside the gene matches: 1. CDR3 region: CAWTGGETQYF. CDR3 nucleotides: TGTGCCTGGACAGGGGGTGAGACCCAGTACTTC.

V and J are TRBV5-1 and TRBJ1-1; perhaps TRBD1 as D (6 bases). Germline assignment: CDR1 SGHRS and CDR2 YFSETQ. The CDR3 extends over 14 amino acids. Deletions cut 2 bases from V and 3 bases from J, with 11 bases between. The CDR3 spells CASSFGGGDTEAFF. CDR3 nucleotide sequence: TGCGCCAGCAGCTTCGGAGGGGGGGACACTGAAGCTTTCTTT.